This T cell receptor (beta chain) was captured by sequencing in a study of blood T cell dynamics during melanoma immunotherapy (dated by TCRdb to 2019 to 2021). The study in broad terms: All patients had metastatic melanoma and were given first-line pembrolizumab or nivolumab plus ipilimumab as standard of care in the United Kingdom. Peripheral T cell receptor repertoires of metastatic melanoma patients were profiled before and after one cycle of checkpoint inhibitor therapy to find early correlates of response. Consecutive patients formed a training cohort, and a further independent group of patients from the same centre was pooled into an external validation set. Results and caveats for the whole study, not just this receptor: A bifurcated reorganization of the PBMC repertoire at W3, with increased clonality or increased diversity, was observed in patients who later achieved disease control, unlike in progressors. The study was unable to establish whether the T cell clones driving the repertoire changes were melanoma-specific or instead reflected general immune activation. The relatively small sample size was acknowledged as potentially limiting generalization of the results.

The time point label here, explained by the study, means: week 3, after first cycle of checkpoint inhibitor. Blood samples were taken before treatment (T0) and at week 3 (W3), following the first cycle of checkpoint blockade. Except for a couple of patients with rapid clinical progression, response was assessed 12 weeks after the first infusion by RECIST 1.1; disease control meant complete response, partial response or stable disease. Any patient who had received prior systemic cancer treatment, was on concomitant immunosuppressant therapy or had synchronous other active malignancies was excluded. TCR beta was sequenced in both bulk PBMC and plasma cell-free DNA in order to track circulating cells as well as T cell turnover. Lymphoprep and SepMate tubes were used to isolate PBMC from blood, and red cell lysis was then performed. DNA from PBMC and sorted T cell subsets was extracted with QIAamp DNA Blood Mini kits.

Comment on this clone: Its antigen has not been determined. No per-base quality is available; no much larger clone lies one base away.

The CDR3 holds 15 amino acids from the cysteine to the phenylalanine. The kept DNA is CDR3 alone, 45 bases in frame from the first base. From V the trimming removes 4 bases and from J it removes 7 bases, while the gene matches leave 8 bases of the junction unaccounted for. Per the germline V gene (reference sequence), MNHNY is the CDR1 and SVGAGI is the CDR2. For every bulk PBMC sample, a fixed 350 ng of DNA was loaded. TCR beta CDR3 sequences were amplified from genomic DNA using the immunoSEQ TCRb Assay kit according to manufacturer instructions. The KAPA Library Quantification Kit for Illumina platforms was used to quantify the pooled libraries by qPCR. Sequencing of the pooled libraries was done on an Illumina NextSeq 500, with clustering at about 0.6-1.1 pM. The authors' analysis ran thus. The TCR data were analyzed using immunoSEQ ANALYZER and the R LymphoSeq package. A rearrangement efficiency score was calculated as productive divided by the sum of productive and non-productive CDR3 sequences. Clonality was assessed using the Gini coefficient and diversity using the Renyi index at alpha=1, with pairwise comparisons between timepoints within each patient. In LymphoSeq, clonal relatedness was computed using an edit distance of 3, and repertoire similarity was computed using the Bhattacharyya coefficient. To classify response, a linear discriminant analysis based on week-3 changes in clonality and diversity was built with the R MASS and caret packages. The immuneACCESS repertoire file appears here via TCRdb, limited to in-frame rearrangements. These files lack a portion of the clones; in checked studies, under half of the deficit traces to unresolved V genes, and the cause of the others is not known. The V and J calls and the clone size are those of that table, but D and trimming were determined from the DNA. In this sample the table shows more than 4,500 clones, around 77% of which occur a single time. The biggest ten clones account for about 30% of the sample.

This material consisted of blood, taken from a patient treated with checkpoint blockade. This TCR derives from a human donor with melanoma. Recombination linked TRBV6-6 to TRBJ2-3; TRBD1 lines up with 10 middle nucleotides. DNA sequence: TGTGCCAGCAGTTCCCCGACAGGGGGCAGGAATACGCAGTATTTT. It encodes CASSSPTGGRNTQYF.